A single sample is the source of the 29 T cell receptor beta chains below, sequenced in a study of T cells in Graves' hyperthyroidism and ophthalmopathy. Authors of the study amplified TCR beta CDR3 regions from RNA transcripts. Primed by the HTBI set, a first-round RT-PCR was run on the TCR CDR3. TCRdb re-called the multiplex PCR reads with MiXCR, one entry per CDR3 protein. The data hold 280,000 or so distinct CDR3 sequences, with around 25% observed a single time. Sequencing used blood. These receptors were collected from a man in his forties with Graves' hyperthyroidism that later progressed to Graves' ophthalmopathy.

In this sample, this clonotype turned up many times. The V gene is TRBV19, the J gene TRBJ2-2, with a possible D match to TRBD2 (6 bases). Deletions cut 5 bases from V and 0 bases from J, with 10 bases between. CDR3 length: 15 amino acids. Germline assignment: CDR1 LNHDA and CDR2 SQIVND (reference sequence). For the CDR3, the DNA is TGTGCCAGTAGTCGACTAGGGTCGAACACCGGGGAGCTGTTTTTT. Residues: CASSRLGSNTGELFF.

The chain links TRBV6-2 or TRBV6-3 to TRBJ1-1, with a tentative D call TRBD1 (5 bases). Germline V gene sequence: CDR1 MNHEY, CDR2 SVGEGT. The CDR3 loop spans 14 amino acids. V was pared by 6 bases and J by 4 bases, with 15 bases between. The CDR3: CASSDRGGSTEAFF. For the CDR3, the DNA is TGTGCCAGCAGCGATCGGGGGGGGAGCACTGAAGCTTTCTTT.

This clonotype came up many times. The rearrangement uses TRBV7-3 and TRBJ2-7, with 7 bases lining up with TRBD2. The CDR3 consists of 15 residues. V was clipped by 0 bases and J by 6 bases; unmatched bases: 8. CDR1 SGHTA and CDR2 FQGTGA come from the germline V gene. The CDR3 region is CASSLTLAGEGEQYF. CDR3 DNA sequence: TGTGCCAGCAGCTTAACGCTCGCGGGAGAGGGCGAGCAGTACTTC.

Ten or more counts support this clonotype. The rearrangement links TRBV6-5 to TRBJ2-7; 9 bases map to TRBD2. The germline gives CDR1 MNHEY, CDR2 SVGAGI. CDR3 length: 14 residues. V lost 6 bases and J lost 5; bases outside the gene matches: 8. This CDR3 reads CASSSRTSADEQYF. As DNA, the CDR3 is TGTGCCAGCAGCTCCAGGACTAGCGCCGACGAGCAGTACTTC.

This clonotype occurred many times. The rearrangement links TRBV28 to TRBJ2-5; D call uncertain. The germline V gene encodes CDR1 MDHEN and CDR2 SYDVKM. The CDR3 has 13 residues. Trimming pared 2 bases from V and 0 bases from J, leaving 4 bases between. This CDR3 reads CASSLQYQETQYF. The CDR3 DNA sequence: TGTGCCAGCAGTTTACAGTACCAAGAGACCCAGTACTTC.

Ten or more counts support this clonotype. This chain uses TRBV5-5 with TRBJ2-7; D gene uncertain. Germline V gene sequence: CDR1 SGHKS, CDR2 YYEKEE (reference sequence). This CDR3 region has 14 residues. Trimming removed 4 bases at V and 1 base at J, with 12 bases between. CDR3 amino acids: CASSPDSHSYEQYF. Written as DNA, the CDR3 is TGTGCCAGCAGCCCCGACTCTCATTCCTACGAGCAGTACTTC.

V gene TRBV6-2 or TRBV6-3 combines with J gene TRBJ1-1, with D tentatively TRBD1 (5 bases). V was cut by 6 bases and J by 5 bases, with 13 bases left in between. The germline V gene encodes CDR1 MNHEY and CDR2 SVGEGT. The CDR3 totals 13 residues. CDR3 residues: CASRSDRGTEAFF. The CDR3 region has the DNA TGTGCCAGCAGATCAGACAGAGGGACTGAAGCTTTCTTT.

This clonotype occurred many times. The genes are TRBV6-2 or TRBV6-3 and TRBJ2-3, with D perhaps TRBD2 (6 bases). The V gene lost 6 bases and the J gene lost 2 bases, with 21 bases spanning the gap. The CDR3 has 17 amino acids. Germline V gene data show CDR1 as MNHEY and CDR2 as SVGEGT. The CDR3 coding sequence is TGTGCCAGCAGCGTCACCAGGGACGGAGGGCCCACAGATACGCAGTATTTT. This encodes CASSVTRDGGPTDTQYF.

This clonotype was detected many times. The chain recombines TRBV30 with TRBJ2-7; D unresolved. The germline gives CDR1 GTSNPN, CDR2 SVGIG (reference sequence). The CDR3 sequence is 13 residues long. The V gene lost 1 base and the J gene lost 2 bases, with 9 bases spanning the gap. CDR3 loop: CAWSGGQPYEQYF. The CDR3 nucleotides are TGTGCCTGGAGTGGGGGTCAGCCCTACGAGCAGTACTTC.

At least ten counts were recorded for this clonotype. V and J are TRBV3-1 and TRBJ2-7; TRBD1 matches at 9 bases. The CDR3 is 15 amino acids. With V trimmed by 5 bases and J by 6 bases, 11 bases remained unmatched. Germline V lookup: CDR1 LGHDT, CDR2 YNNKEL (reference sequence). CDR3 DNA: TGTGCCAGCAGCAAGGTTGGGGGGACAGGGACCGAGCAGTACTTC. It encodes CASSKVGGTGTEQYF.

This clonotype has a count of ten or more. This rearrangement joins TRBV28 to TRBJ2-5; TRBD1 might be the D (6 bases). V lost 11 bases and J lost 3, with 16 bases in between. The CDR3 totals 13 residues. Germline V CDR1 and CDR2: MDHEN, SYDVKM. CDR3 in DNA: TGTGCCGGGTCTTCTGGGACAAAAGAGACCCAGTACTTC. Protein product: CAGSSGTKETQYF. The entire variable domain, with the rest obtained from reference TRBV28 and TRBJ2-5, is as follows: DVKVTQSSRYLVKRTGEKVFLECVQDMDHENMFWYRQDPGLGLRLIYFSYDVKMKEKGDIPEGYSVSREKKERFSLILESASTNQTSMYLCAGSSGTKETQYFGPGTRLLVL.

The chain is built from TRBV12-3 or TRBV12-4 and TRBJ2-5; D is unclear. The CDR3 extends over 13 amino acids. Trimming cost V 5 bases and J 6 bases, with 13 bases left between them. The CDR3 loop reads CASSPLGGKTQYF. DNA for the CDR3: TGTGCCAGCAGTCCCCTCGGTGGAAAGACCCAGTACTTC.

The table lists this clonotype with many counts. This chain joins TRBV6-2 or TRBV6-3 and TRBJ2-7, with 9 bases lining up with TRBD2. V trimming: 0 bases; J trimming: 4 bases; junction bases outside the gene matches: 7. The germline V gene encodes CDR1 MNHEY and CDR2 SVGEGT. The CDR3 covers 16 residues. The chain's CDR3 is CASSYSGSGRTYEQYF. The CDR3, as DNA: TGTGCCAGCAGTTACTCAGGGAGCGGGAGGACTTACGAGCAGTACTTC.

This clonotype was observed many times. The chain employs TRBV5-1 and TRBJ1-1; 7 bases match TRBD1. Germline V gene data show CDR1 as SGHRS and CDR2 as YFSETQ. The CDR3 is made up of 14 amino acids. V was pared by 2 bases and J by 8 bases, with 9 bases of the junction left unmatched. The CDR3 sequence: CASSLGDSYPEAFF. CDR3 sequence (DNA): TGCGCCAGCAGCTTAGGGGACAGCTACCCAGAAGCTTTCTTT.

This clonotype was counted at least ten times. This chain joins TRBV18 and TRBJ1-2; 8 bases map to TRBD1. Germline values: CDR1 KGHSH, CDR2 LQKENI. The CDR3 is made up of 13 amino acids. The junction had 6 bases not matched to a gene; V was cut back by 5 bases and J by 7 bases. Written as DNA, the CDR3 is TGTGCCAGCTCATCGACAGGGGCGTTTGGCTACACCTTC. Protein product: CASSSTGAFGYTF.

The V and J genes are TRBV6-2 or TRBV6-3 and TRBJ2-5; perhaps TRBD1 as D (5 bases). The V and J ends lost 8 bases and 2 bases respectively, with 12 bases between them. The CDR3 loop spans 13 amino acids. From germline, CDR1 is MNHEY and CDR2 SVGEGT. Written as DNA, the CDR3 is TGTGCCAGCGGTCAGGACATTCAAGAGACCCAGTACTTC. It specifies CASGQDIQETQYF.

Remarks on this clonotype: With a much larger clone just one base away, this may be a read error. The chain uses TRBV12-3 or TRBV12-4 and TRBJ2-1; TRBD2 agrees at 10 bases. This CDR3 is 15 amino acids long. J gave up 5 bases and V 4 bases, and 5 bases lay outside the gene matches. The CDR3 sequence is CASSSSSGRHNEQFF. The CDR3 bases are TGTGCCAGCAGTTCGTCTAGCGGGAGACACAATGAGCAGTTCTTC.

This clonotype occurred once. The V call is TRBV11-2, the J call TRBJ2-5; D may be TRBD2 (6 bases). V dropped 0 bases and J dropped 9 bases, with 14 bases sitting between them. Germline CDR1 is SGHAT and CDR2 is FQNNGV. This CDR3 comprises 14 residues. CDR3 protein: CASSLEGLSVPQYF. The CDR3 nucleotides read TGTGCCAGCAGCTTAGAGGGACTCAGCGTCCCCCAGTACTTC.

The rearrangement links TRBV6-2 or TRBV6-3 to TRBJ2-5; TRBD1 or TRBD2 may be the D gene (5 bases each). The CDR3 is 16 amino acids. Germline V gives CDR1 MNHEY, CDR2 SVGEGT. Deletions cut 7 bases from V and 2 bases from J, with 20 bases between. CDR3 amino acids: CASILNLRDGQETQYF. The CDR3 nucleotides are TGTGCCAGCATTTTGAACCTCCGGGACGGACAAGAGACCCAGTACTTC.

The sample holds many counts of this clonotype. The chain has TRBV2 and TRBJ2-7; 8 nucleotides align to TRBD2. The CDR3 has 13 residues. V dropped 6 bases and J dropped 7; count of bases not matched to a gene: 8. The V gene's germline CDR1 is SNHLY and CDR2 FYNNEI. Written as DNA, the CDR3 is TGTGCCAGCAGAAGACAGCGGGAGACGGAGCAGTACTTC. Its translation is CASRRQRETEQYF.

This clonotype was seen only once. V gene TRBV6-5 combines with J gene TRBJ1-3; 9 nucleotides agree with TRBD1. V lost 2 bases, J lost 2 bases, and 7 bases stayed unmatched. From germline, CDR1 is MNHEY and CDR2 SVGAGI. The CDR3 has 17 amino acids. CDR3 in DNA: TGTGCCAGCAGTTACACCCCGGGACAGGGAGCTGGAAACACCATATATTTT. Its translation: CASSYTPGQGAGNTIYF.

This clonotype was seen repeatedly, ten times or more. The rearrangement joins TRBV7-2 to TRBJ2-7, with 7 bases fitting TRBD1. The CDR3 is 13 amino acids. The trim removed 4 bases at V and 5 bases at J, leaving 5 bases unmatched. Germline-derived CDR1 and CDR2 are SGHTA and FQGNSA. Here the CDR3 reads CASSSYRGDEQYF. For the CDR3, the DNA is TGTGCCAGCAGCTCTTACAGGGGCGACGAGCAGTACTTC.

This clonotype was observed a single time. The chain links TRBV28 to TRBJ1-1, with 9 bases matching TRBD1. This CDR3 has 14 residues. The germline gives CDR1 MDHEN, CDR2 SYDVKM. J was trimmed by 9 bases and V by 7 bases; bases with no gene match: 12. The CDR3 sequence: CASTYPGQGIKAFF. The CDR3, as DNA: TGTGCCAGCACCTATCCGGGACAGGGTATTAAAGCTTTCTTT.

The chain uses TRBV6-2 or TRBV6-3 and TRBJ1-1; 8 bases agree with TRBD1. The CDR3 contains 15 residues. The V and J ends lost 5 bases and 2 bases, in that order; junction bases with no gene match: 7. In germline, CDR1 is MNHEY, CDR2 SVGEGT. The CDR3: CASSPRRGRNTEAFF. The CDR3 nucleotides are TGTGCCAGCAGTCCCCGCAGGGGGCGTAACACTGAAGCTTTCTTT.

V usage is TRBV6-1 and J usage is TRBJ1-1; no clear D. Trimming removed 0 bases from V and 0 bases from J, with 20 bases in between. Germline assignment: CDR1 MNHNS and CDR2 SASEGT. The CDR3 has 19 residues. The CDR3 spells CASSEALGGVRRLNTEAFF. The CDR3 coding sequence is TGTGCCAGCAGTGAAGCGCTGGGTGGAGTAAGGAGGTTGAACACTGAAGCTTTCTTT.

This clonotype was counted at least ten times. V gene TRBV12-5 combines with J gene TRBJ1-1; the D is unclear. Germline loops: CDR1 LGHNT, CDR2 FRNRAP. Trimming pared 2 bases from V and 6 bases from J, leaving 22 bases between. CDR3 length equals 17 residues. CDR3 residues: CASGLSASGRGLAEAFF. The DNA of the CDR3 is TGTGCTAGTGGTTTGTCCGCCAGTGGACGCGGACTAGCTGAAGCTTTCTTT.

This clonotype was counted many times. The chain links TRBV19 to TRBJ1-5; perhaps TRBD1 as D (5 bases). The CDR3 runs to 14 residues. V shed 1 base and J shed 7 bases, with 11 bases lying between them. Germline loops: CDR1 LNHDA, CDR2 SQIVND (reference sequence). CDR3 sequence: CASSIVGVEQPQHF. CDR3 in DNA: TGTGCCAGTAGTATAGTAGGGGTAGAACAGCCCCAGCATTTT.

This clonotype was recorded many times. The chain links TRBV20-1 to TRBJ2-4; 7 nucleotides align to TRBD1. Germline V gene sequence: CDR1 DFQATT, CDR2 SNEGSKA (reference sequence). V dropped 2 bases and J dropped 0; count of bases not matched to a gene: 10. This CDR3 contains 17 residues. CDR3 DNA sequence: TGCAGTGCTAGATCCTGGGACAGATCTCTAGCCAAAAACATTCAGTACTTC. It encodes CSARSWDRSLAKNIQYF.

This clonotype has at least ten counts. The rearrangement links TRBV28 to TRBJ2-7; 11 bases are shared with TRBD1. Germline values: CDR1 MDHEN, CDR2 SYDVKM. Losses at the gene ends were 3 bases for V and 1 base for J; bases not matched to a gene: 8. The CDR3 totals 17 residues. CDR3 in amino acids: CASSFPGQGGVSYEQYF. In nucleotides, the CDR3 is TGTGCCAGCAGTTTCCCGGGACAGGGGGGCGTATCCTACGAGCAGTACTTC.